Included here is one T cell receptor beta chain sequence, with context. As yet, its antigen is unknown. This record comes from a study of shared clonotypes between healthy human individuals. Study summary: Two women and three men aged 18 to 49 made up the donors.

Whole-study results and caveats: The study found about 5% of naive CD4 clonotypes shared across four donors.

Measured with immunoSEQ multiplex PCR; TCRdb has only the in-frame clones, and not every one. This sample has about 980,000 clones, with 76% found just once. Into CD45RA+ naive and CD45RA-negative memory subsets, the CD4+ cells were split. Deletions cut 10 bases from V and 4 bases from J, with 13 bases between. Germline values: CDR1 ENHRY, CDR2 SYGVKD. The CDR3 consists of 12 residues. The chain joins TRBV10-3 to TRBJ2-5; a weak D match, TRBD1 (6 bases). Sequencing was done on a sample of memory CD4+ T cells sorted from blood. Subset reported: CD45RA-negative fraction. This receptor was obtained from a man aged 18 to 35 in good health. This CDR3 reads CATKDSAETQYF. The CDR3 nucleotides are TGTGCCACTAAGGACAGTGCAGAGACCCAGTACTTC.